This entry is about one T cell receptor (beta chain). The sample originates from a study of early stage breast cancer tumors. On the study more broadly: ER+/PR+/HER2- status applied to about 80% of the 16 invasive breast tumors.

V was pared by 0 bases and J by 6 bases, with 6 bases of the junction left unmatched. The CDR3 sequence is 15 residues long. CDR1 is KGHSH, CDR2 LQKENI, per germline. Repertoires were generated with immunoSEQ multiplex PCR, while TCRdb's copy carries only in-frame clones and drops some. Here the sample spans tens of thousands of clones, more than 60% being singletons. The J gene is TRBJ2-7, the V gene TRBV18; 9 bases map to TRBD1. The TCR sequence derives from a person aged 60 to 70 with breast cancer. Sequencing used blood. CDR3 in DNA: TGTGCCAGCTCACCACCACAGGGGGCGTTGTTCGAGCAGTACTTC. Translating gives CASSPPQGALFEQYF.